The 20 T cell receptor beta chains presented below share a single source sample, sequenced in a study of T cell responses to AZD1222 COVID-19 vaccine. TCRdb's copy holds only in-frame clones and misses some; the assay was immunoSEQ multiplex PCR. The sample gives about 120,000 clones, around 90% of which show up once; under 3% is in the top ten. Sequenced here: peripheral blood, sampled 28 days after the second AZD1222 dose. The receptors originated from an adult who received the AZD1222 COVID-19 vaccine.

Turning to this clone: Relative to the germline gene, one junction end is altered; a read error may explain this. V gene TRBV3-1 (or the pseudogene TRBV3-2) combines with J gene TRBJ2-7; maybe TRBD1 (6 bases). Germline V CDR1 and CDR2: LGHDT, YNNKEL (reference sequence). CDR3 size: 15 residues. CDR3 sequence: CASSKEGVLSYEQYF. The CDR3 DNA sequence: TGTGCCAGCAGCAAAGAGGGGGTACTCTCCTACGAGCAGTACTTC.

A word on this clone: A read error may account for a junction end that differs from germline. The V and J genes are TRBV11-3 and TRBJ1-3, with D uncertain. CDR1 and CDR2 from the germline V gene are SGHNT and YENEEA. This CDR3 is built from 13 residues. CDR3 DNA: TGTGCCAGCAGTTTAGGAGGTACCAACACCATATATTTT. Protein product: CASSLGGTNTIYF.

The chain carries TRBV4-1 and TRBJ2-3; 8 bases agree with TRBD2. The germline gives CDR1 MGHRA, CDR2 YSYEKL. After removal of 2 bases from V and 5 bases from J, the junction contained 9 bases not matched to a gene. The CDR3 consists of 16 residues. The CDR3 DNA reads TGCGCCAGCAGCCAAAGCCCAGCGGGGGTGGGAGATACGCAGTATTTT. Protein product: CASSQSPAGVGDTQYF.

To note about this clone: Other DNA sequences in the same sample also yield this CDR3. DNA of the CDR3: TGTGCCAGCAGCTTGGGGGGAGAAAAACTGTTTTTT. Encoded protein: CASSLGGEKLFF. The rearrangement links TRBV3-1 (or the pseudogene TRBV3-2) to TRBJ1-4; a weak D match, TRBD1 (5 bases). Germline assignment: CDR1 LGHDT and CDR2 YNNKEL (reference sequence). The CDR3 has 12 amino acids. Trimming left V 5 bases short and J 8 bases short, with 9 bases between.

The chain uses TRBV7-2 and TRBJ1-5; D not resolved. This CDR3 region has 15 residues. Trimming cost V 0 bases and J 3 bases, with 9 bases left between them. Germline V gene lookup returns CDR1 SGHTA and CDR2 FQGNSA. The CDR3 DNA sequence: TGTGCCAGCAGCTTAGCTGGAGTATTCAATCAGCCCCAGCATTTT. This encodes CASSLAGVFNQPQHF.

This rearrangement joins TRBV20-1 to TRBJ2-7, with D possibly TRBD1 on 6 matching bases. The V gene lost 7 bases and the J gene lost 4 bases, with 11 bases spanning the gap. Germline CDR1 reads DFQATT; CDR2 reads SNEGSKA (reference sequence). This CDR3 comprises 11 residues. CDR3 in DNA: TGCAGTGTCCCGGACAGTTACGAGCAGTACTTC. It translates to CSVPDSYEQYF.

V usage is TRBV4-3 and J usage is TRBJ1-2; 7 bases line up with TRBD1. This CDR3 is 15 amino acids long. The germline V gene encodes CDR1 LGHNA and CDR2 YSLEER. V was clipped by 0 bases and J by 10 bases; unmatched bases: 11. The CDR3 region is CASSQDILDRIDYTF. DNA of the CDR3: TGCGCCAGCAGCCAAGATATATTGGACAGGATCGACTACACCTTC.

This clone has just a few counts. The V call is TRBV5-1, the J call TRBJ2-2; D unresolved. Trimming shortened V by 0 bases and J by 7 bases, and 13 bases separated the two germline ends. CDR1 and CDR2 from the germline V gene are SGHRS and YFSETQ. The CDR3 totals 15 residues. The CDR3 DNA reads TGCGCCAGCAGCTTGGCCCGGACGGGCGGCGGGGAGCTGTTTTTT. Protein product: CASSLARTGGGELFF. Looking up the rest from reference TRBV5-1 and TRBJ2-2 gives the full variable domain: KAGVTQTPRYLIKTRGQQVTLSCSPISGHRSVSWYQQTPGQGLQFLFEYFSETQRNKGNFPGRFSGRQFSNSRSEMNVSTLELGDSALYLCASSLARTGGGELFFGEGSRLTVL.

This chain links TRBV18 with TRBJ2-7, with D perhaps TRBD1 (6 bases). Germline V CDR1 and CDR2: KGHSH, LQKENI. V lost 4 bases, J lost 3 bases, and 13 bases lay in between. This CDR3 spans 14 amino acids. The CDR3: CASSLDRTGYEQYF. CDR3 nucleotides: TGTGCCAGCTCACTTGACAGGACGGGCTACGAGCAGTACTTC. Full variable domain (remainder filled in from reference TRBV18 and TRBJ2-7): NAGVMQNPRHLVRRRGQEARLRCSPMKGHSHVYWYRQLPEEGLKFMVYLQKENIIDESGMPKERFSAEFPKEGPSILRIQQVVRGDSAAYFCASSLDRTGYEQYFGPGTRLTVT.

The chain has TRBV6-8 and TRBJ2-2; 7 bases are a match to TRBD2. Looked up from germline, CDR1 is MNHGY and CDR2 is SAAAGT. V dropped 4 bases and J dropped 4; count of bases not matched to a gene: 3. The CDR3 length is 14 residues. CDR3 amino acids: CASSFGGGTGELFF. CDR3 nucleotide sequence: TGTGCCAGCAGTTTTGGGGGGGGCACCGGGGAGCTGTTTTTT.

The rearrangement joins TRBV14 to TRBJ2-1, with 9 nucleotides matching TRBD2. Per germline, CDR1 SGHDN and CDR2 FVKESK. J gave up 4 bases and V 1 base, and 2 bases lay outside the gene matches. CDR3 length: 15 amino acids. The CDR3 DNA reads TGTGCCAGCAGCCAAGTTGCGGGGGGGTACAATGAGCAGTTCTTC. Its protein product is CASSQVAGGYNEQFF.

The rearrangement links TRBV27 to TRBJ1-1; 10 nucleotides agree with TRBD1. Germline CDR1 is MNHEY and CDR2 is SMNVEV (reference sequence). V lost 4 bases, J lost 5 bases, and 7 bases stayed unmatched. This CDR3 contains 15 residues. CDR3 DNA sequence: TGTGCCAGCAGTTGGACAGGGGGACTGGGAACTGAAGCTTTCTTT. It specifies CASSWTGGLGTEAFF.

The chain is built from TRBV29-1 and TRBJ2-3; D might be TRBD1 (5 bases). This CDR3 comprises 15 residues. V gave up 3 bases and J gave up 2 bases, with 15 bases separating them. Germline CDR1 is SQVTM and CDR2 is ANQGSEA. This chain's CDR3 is CSVDRPPGNTDTQYF. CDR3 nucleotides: TGCAGCGTTGACCGCCCTCCAGGGAACACAGATACGCAGTATTTT.

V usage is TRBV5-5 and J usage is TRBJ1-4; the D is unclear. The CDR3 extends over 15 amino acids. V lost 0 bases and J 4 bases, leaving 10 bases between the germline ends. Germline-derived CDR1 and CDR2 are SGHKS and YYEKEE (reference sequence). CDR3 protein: CASSLVWSSNEKLFF. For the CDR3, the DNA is TGTGCCAGCAGCTTGGTATGGAGTAGTAATGAAAAACTGTTTTTT.

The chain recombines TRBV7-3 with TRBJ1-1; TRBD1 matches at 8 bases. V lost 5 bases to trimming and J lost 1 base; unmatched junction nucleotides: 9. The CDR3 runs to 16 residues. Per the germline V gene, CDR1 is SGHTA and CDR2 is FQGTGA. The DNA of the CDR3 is TGTGCCAGCAGCAGTCGGGCCGGACAGGGGAACACTGAAGCTTTCTTT. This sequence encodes CASSSRAGQGNTEAFF.

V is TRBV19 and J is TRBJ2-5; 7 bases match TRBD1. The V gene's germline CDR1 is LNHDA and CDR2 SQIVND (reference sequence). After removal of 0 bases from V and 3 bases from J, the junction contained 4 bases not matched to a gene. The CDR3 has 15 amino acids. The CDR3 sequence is CASSIDPQGKETQYF. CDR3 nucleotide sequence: TGTGCCAGTAGTATAGATCCACAGGGGAAAGAGACCCAGTACTTC.

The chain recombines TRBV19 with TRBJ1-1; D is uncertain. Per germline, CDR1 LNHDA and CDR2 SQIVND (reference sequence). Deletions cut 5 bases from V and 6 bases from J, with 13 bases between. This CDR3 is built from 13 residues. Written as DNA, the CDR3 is TGTGCCAGTAGTCGTCGGGGTAGAGCTGAAGCTTTCTTT. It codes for CASSRRGRAEAFF. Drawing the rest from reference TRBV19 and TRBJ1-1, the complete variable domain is DGGITQSPKYLFRKEGQNVTLSCEQNLNHDAMYWYRQDPGQGLRLIYYSQIVNDFQKGDIAEGYSVSREKKESFPLTVTSAQKNPTAFYLCASSRRGRAEAFFGQGTRLTVV.

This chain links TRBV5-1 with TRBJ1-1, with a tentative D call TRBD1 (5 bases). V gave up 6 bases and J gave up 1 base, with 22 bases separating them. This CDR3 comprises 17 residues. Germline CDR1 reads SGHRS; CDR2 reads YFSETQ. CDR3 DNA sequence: TGCGCCAGCACCCCAAAGGGGCCCGCGGTAAGGAACACTGAAGCTTTCTTT. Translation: CASTPKGPAVRNTEAFF.

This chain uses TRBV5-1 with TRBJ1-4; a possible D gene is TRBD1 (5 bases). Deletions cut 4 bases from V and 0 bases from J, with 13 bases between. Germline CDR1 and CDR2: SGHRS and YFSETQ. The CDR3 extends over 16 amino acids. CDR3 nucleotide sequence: TGCGCCAGCAGCGTCGGGGGAGGGACAACTAATGAAAAACTGTTTTTT. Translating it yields CASSVGGGTTNEKLFF.

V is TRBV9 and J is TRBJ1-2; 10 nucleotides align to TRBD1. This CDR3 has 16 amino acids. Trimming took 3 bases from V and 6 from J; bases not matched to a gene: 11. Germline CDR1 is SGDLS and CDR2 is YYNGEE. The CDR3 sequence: CASSAYPGQGTDGYTF. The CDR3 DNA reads TGTGCCAGCAGCGCTTACCCGGGACAGGGGACGGATGGCTACACCTTC.